The present T cell receptor beta chain was sequenced within a study of blood T cell repertoires in COVID-19. As processed by the authors: How many nucleated cells were present was estimated from reference gene primer amplification. TCRdb's copy holds only in-frame clones and misses some; the assay was immunoSEQ multiplex PCR. The V and J calls and clone size come from that table; D and trimming were worked out from the DNA. This table has under 100,000 clones, about 89% appearing once. V lost 6 bases to trimming and J lost 0 bases; unmatched junction nucleotides: 12. Germline-derived CDR1 and CDR2 are MDHEN and SYDVKM. The CDR3 has 17 amino acids.

The chain has TRBV28 and TRBJ2-3, with TRBD2 matching 7 bases. This clonotype originated in an older woman with acute or convalescent COVID-19. Material: peripheral blood. CDR3 nucleotides: TGTGCCAGCAGCCGAGCGGGACCTCCAAGGAGCACAGATACGCAGTATTTT. This codes for CASSRAGPPRSTDTQYF.